The TCR beta chain under discussion was sequenced for a study of blood T cell repertoires in COVID-19. Per the study methods: The assay estimated nucleated cells by amplifying reference gene primers. Data came from immunoSEQ multiplex PCR; TCRdb stores just in-frame clones and leaves some out. Clone size and V and J calls were adopted from that table, with D and trimming inferred from the DNA. The table shows 93,000 or so clones, with 70% to 90% occurring only once. The CDR3 covers 11 residues. V lost 5 bases and J 5 bases, leaving 9 bases between the germline ends. CDR1 and CDR2 from the germline V gene are SQVTM and ANQGSEA.

This TCR was recovered from a woman aged 60 to 75 with acute or convalescent COVID-19. Input material: peripheral blood. The V call is TRBV29-1, the J call TRBJ1-2, with TRBD1 as a possible D gene (5 bases). The chain's CDR3 is CSVLTVYGYTF. The DNA of the CDR3 is TGCAGCGTTTTGACAGTGTATGGCTACACCTTC. The variable domain in full, with the rest retrieved from reference TRBV29-1 and TRBJ1-2, is SAVISQKPSRDICQRGTSLTIQCQVDSQVTMMFWYRQQPGQSLTLIATANQGSEATYESGFVIDKFPISRPNLTFSTLTVSNMSPEDSSIYLCSVLTVYGYTFGSGTRLTVV.